This TCR beta chain was retrieved from a study of cytomegalovirus exposure and HLA in healthy donors. Study overall: The roughly 120 validation repertoires, a later analysis reported, used the same platform as the approximately 650 first-cohort repertoires.

Germline assignment: CDR1 KGHSH and CDR2 LQKENI. V was trimmed by 3 bases and J by 0 bases, leaving 14 bases between them. CDR3 length equals 17 residues. Sequenced by immunoSEQ multiplex PCR; TCRdb stores in-frame clones only, minus some. Here the sample spans over 200,000 clones, approximately 86% being singletons. The donors belonged to the approximately 120-subject validation cohort, separate from the roughly 650-subject first cohort. This rearrangement joins TRBV18 to TRBJ1-4; no firm D call. Material: PBMCs. The sequence was obtained from a woman younger than 30 in good health and CMV-seronegative. The CDR3: CASSPNSPVTTNEKLFF. The CDR3 DNA sequence: TGTGCCAGCTCACCGAACTCGCCGGTCACAACTAATGAAAAACTGTTTTTT. Full variable domain (remainder filled in from reference TRBV18 and TRBJ1-4): NAGVMQNPRHLVRRRGQEARLRCSPMKGHSHVYWYRQLPEEGLKFMVYLQKENIIDESGMPKERFSAEFPKEGPSILRIQQVVRGDSAAYFCASSPNSPVTTNEKLFFGSGTQLSVL.